The 20 T cell receptor beta chains below were found in one sample sequenced in a study of regulatory T cells in long-lasting Graves disease. Time point given: newly diagnosed GD, antithyroid drugs for less than 3 months. Preparation of the TCR library used RNA extracted from PBMCs. Arm-PCR of CDR3 regions and iRepertoire HTBI primers were used to build TCR beta libraries. TCRdb analysed the multiplex PCR reads with MiXCR anew, one entry per CDR3 protein. The profile shows some 600,000 distinct CDR3 sequences, more than 15% of them singletons. The data also belong to a second study, concerning T cells in Graves' hyperthyroidism and ophthalmopathy.

The sample was peripheral blood mononuclear cells (PBMCs), taken at new diagnosis, from a patient treated with antithyroid drugs. The receptors were gathered from a man between 18 and 35 years old with Graves disease.

This clonotype was counted between two and nine times. The chain has TRBV30 and TRBJ1-5, with D uncertain. Germline-derived CDR1 and CDR2 are GTSNPN and SVGIG (reference sequence). The CDR3 spans 13 residues. V was shortened by 1 base and J by 6 bases, with 10 bases between the two germline ends. CDR3 nucleotide sequence: TGTGCCTGGAGTGAATTAGCGGGTCAGCCCCAGCATTTT. As protein: CAWSELAGQPQHF. Full variable domain (remainder filled in from reference TRBV30 and TRBJ1-5): SQTIHQWPATLVQPVGSPLSLECTVEGTSNPNLYWYRQAAGRGLQLLFYSVGIGQISSEVPQNLSASRPQDRQFILSSKKLLLSDSGFYLCAWSELAGQPQHFGDGTRLSIL.

V gene TRBV27 combines with J gene TRBJ2-7, with 10 nucleotides matching TRBD1. The V gene end was trimmed by 0 bases and the J gene end by 6 bases; junction bases not matched to a gene: 5. Per the germline V gene, CDR1 is MNHEY and CDR2 is SMNVEV (reference sequence). This CDR3 region has 15 residues. CDR3 nucleotides: TGTGCCAGCAGTTTATCGGGACAGGGGAAGGGCGAGCAGTACTTC. Translating gives CASSLSGQGKGEQYF.

The sample holds a few counts of this clonotype. This sequence joins TRBV11-2 and TRBJ2-7; 8 bases are shared with TRBD2. The trim removed 7 bases at V and 2 bases at J, leaving 16 bases unmatched. There are 17 residues in the CDR3. The V gene's germline CDR1 is SGHAT and CDR2 FQNNGV. The CDR3 is CASMGGSGDAMPYEQYF. Here the CDR3 DNA reads TGTGCCAGCATGGGGGGTAGCGGGGATGCCATGCCCTACGAGCAGTACTTC.

This clonotype appeared many times. This CDR3 is CSTSPGQNLEAFF. The CDR3 nucleotides read TGCAGCACCTCCCCCGGCCAGAACCTTGAAGCTTTCTTT. The V gene is TRBV29-1, the J gene TRBJ1-1; D gene ambiguous. Germline V gene sequence: CDR1 SQVTM, CDR2 ANQGSEA. Trimming removed 8 bases at V and 7 bases at J, with 20 bases between. This CDR3 region has 13 residues. The full variable domain, rest sourced from reference TRBV29-1 and TRBJ1-1, is SAVISQKPSRDICQRGTSLTIQCQVDSQVTMMFWYRQQPGQSLTLIATANQGSEATYESGFVIDKFPISRPNLTFSTLTVSNMSPEDSSIYLCSTSPGQNLEAFFGQGTRLTVV.

This clonotype was observed a few times. The chain links TRBV3-1 to TRBJ2-7; 10 positions agree with TRBD1. The ends lost 2 bases at V and 5 bases at J; junction bases unmatched: 3. This CDR3 region has 14 residues. Germline CDR1 reads LGHDT; CDR2 reads YNNKEL (reference sequence). CDR3 in DNA: TGTGCCAGCAGCCAATGGGACAGGGGTCACGAGCAGTACTTC. Translated, it gives CASSQWDRGHEQYF.

This clonotype was seen a few times. V usage is TRBV29-1 and J usage is TRBJ2-2, with TRBD2 identical over 9 bases. V lost 7 bases and J lost 3; bases outside the gene matches: 12. Germline V gene data show CDR1 as SQVTM and CDR2 as ANQGSEA. The CDR3 has 16 amino acids. In nucleotides, the CDR3 is TGCAGCGCTCAGGGACTAGCTGATTGGTACACCGGGGAGCTGTTTTTT. Translation gives CSAQGLADWYTGELFF.

This clonotype was counted many times. The rearrangement joins TRBV11-2 to TRBJ2-3; possibly TRBD2 for D (5 bases). The V gene's germline CDR1 is SGHAT and CDR2 FQNNGV. This CDR3 has 16 amino acids. V dropped 0 bases and J dropped 10 bases, with 20 bases sitting between them. The CDR3: CASSLDRDGRALSQYF. For the CDR3, the DNA is TGTGCCAGCAGCTTAGATCGGGATGGGAGAGCATTATCGCAGTATTTT.

This clonotype was found many times. The chain uses TRBV28 and TRBJ1-2; no definite D call. CDR3 length: 14 amino acids. Trimming cost V 3 bases and J 6 bases, with 14 bases left between them. Per germline, CDR1 MDHEN and CDR2 SYDVKM. DNA of the CDR3: TGTGCCAGCAGTTTTCCCGGAGGGCGGAATGGCTACACCTTC. Its translation: CASSFPGGRNGYTF.

This rearrangement joins TRBV5-1 to TRBJ2-7, with D unresolved. V dropped 0 bases and J dropped 6 bases, with 13 bases sitting between them. This CDR3 has 14 residues. Looked up from germline, CDR1 is SGHRS and CDR2 is YFSETQ. As DNA, the CDR3 is TGCGCCAGCAGCTTGGCCCCCGTCGCGTCCGAGCAGTACTTC. It translates to CASSLAPVASEQYF.

This clonotype was observed a handful of times. The chain joins TRBV5-1 to TRBJ2-7, with 8 positions matching TRBD2. V shed 6 bases, J shed 1 base, and the junction held 9 bases outside the gene matches. Per germline, CDR1 SGHRS and CDR2 YFSETQ. This CDR3 spans 15 amino acids. The CDR3: CASTPRGGNSYEQYF. In DNA form, the CDR3 reads TGCGCCAGCACCCCTCGGGGGGGGAATTCCTACGAGCAGTACTTC.

This clonotype was counted once. The chain couples TRBV4-2 to TRBJ2-1; weak D call: TRBD1 (5 bases). V gave up 3 bases and J gave up 3 bases, with 18 bases separating them. CDR1 and CDR2 from the germline V gene are LGHNA and YNFKEQ. The CDR3 spans 17 residues. The CDR3, as DNA: TGTGCCAGCAGCCAGGCCCCTACGACAGTGAACTACAATGAGCAGTTCTTC. Amino acid sequence: CASSQAPTTVNYNEQFF.

This clonotype was seen a handful of times. This chain connects TRBV7-9 to TRBJ1-4; D is unclear. V was cut by 5 bases and J by 6 bases, with 10 bases left in between. In germline, CDR1 is SEHNR, CDR2 FQNEAQ (reference sequence). This CDR3 is built from 13 residues. In nucleotides, the CDR3 is TGTGCCAGCAGCCCAAACGGTTATGAAAAACTGTTTTTT. It specifies CASSPNGYEKLFF. Drawing the rest from reference TRBV7-9 and TRBJ1-4, the complete variable domain is DTGVSQNPRHKITKRGQNVTFRCDPISEHNRLYWYRQTLGQGPEFLTYFQNEAQLEKSRLLSDRFSAERPKGSFSTLEIQRTEQGDSAMYLCASSPNGYEKLFFGSGTQLSVL.

CDR3 residues: CASRWDDYNEQFF. CDR3 nucleotides: TGTGCCAGCAGGTGGGATGACTACAATGAGCAGTTCTTC. The V gene is TRBV6-2 or TRBV6-3, the J gene TRBJ2-1, with D hard to call. V was trimmed by 6 bases and J by 3 bases, leaving 9 bases between them. Germline CDR1 reads MNHEY; CDR2 reads SVGEGT. The CDR3 is 13 amino acids.

This clonotype came up many times. The CDR3 is CASSEGPRPLYGYTF. The DNA of the CDR3 is TGTGCCAGCAGTGAAGGTCCCAGGCCCCTTTATGGCTACACCTTC. The rearrangement uses TRBV2 and TRBJ1-2, with D uncertain. The CDR3 has 15 amino acids. Germline V gene lookup returns CDR1 SNHLY and CDR2 FYNNEI. Trimming left V 1 base short and J 5 bases short, with 14 bases between.

This rearrangement joins TRBV5-1 to TRBJ2-4; 15 bases agree with TRBD2. Germline CDR1 reads SGHRS; CDR2 reads YFSETQ. After removal of 4 bases from V and 2 bases from J, the junction contained 10 bases not matched to a gene. The CDR3 contains 19 residues. The CDR3 spells CASSPTAGTSGRSKNIQYF. CDR3 sequence (DNA): TGCGCCAGCAGCCCCACCGCCGGGACTAGCGGGAGGTCCAAAAACATTCAGTACTTC.

This clonotype was counted at least ten times. One junction end disagrees with the germline gene, perhaps due to a read error. The chain has TRBV5-1 and TRBJ2-7; 11 bases map to TRBD1. Germline CDR1 reads SGHRS; CDR2 reads YFSETQ. The CDR3 spans 15 residues. The CDR3 is CASSLADRGPYEQYF. In DNA form, the CDR3 reads TGTGCCAGCAGCTTGGCGGACAGGGGGCCCTACGAGCAGTACTTC.

This clonotype was observed many times. V and J are TRBV28 and TRBJ2-7; D is possibly TRBD2 (6 bases). The CDR3 contains 15 residues. Trimming left V 7 bases short and J 1 base short, with 17 bases between. Germline CDR1 MDHEN, CDR2 SYDVKM. This CDR3 reads CASKGPGDLSYEQYF. The CDR3 coding sequence is TGTGCCAGCAAAGGTCCCGGGGACTTATCCTACGAGCAGTACTTC.

This chain connects TRBV20-1 to TRBJ2-7; tentatively, D is TRBD1 or TRBD2 (5 bases each). The germline CDR1 and CDR2 sequences are DFQATT and SNEGSKA (reference sequence). Trimming shortened V by 2 bases and J by 12 bases, and 14 bases separated the two germline ends. This CDR3 has 11 amino acids. The CDR3 nucleotides read TGCAGTGCTAGATCGATGGGACGGCGGTACTTC. Translation gives CSARSMGRRYF.

This clonotype has at least ten counts. This chain uses TRBV20-1 with TRBJ2-7; perhaps D is TRBD1 or TRBD2 (5 bases each). Between the trimmed V and J ends, which lost 5 bases and 5 bases, there was a span of 13 bases. Germline-derived CDR1 and CDR2 are DFQATT and SNEGSKA (reference sequence). The CDR3 covers 12 residues. The CDR3 region is CSAPDRGDEQYF. DNA for the CDR3: TGCAGTGCTCCCGACCGGGGCGACGAGCAGTACTTC.

This clonotype appeared many times. The chain recombines TRBV5-1 with TRBJ2-1; possibly TRBD1 for D (7 bases). The CDR3 covers 16 residues. Trimming took off 1 base at V and 0 bases at J, with 11 bases between the two ends. Germline CDR1 is SGHRS and CDR2 is YFSETQ. This CDR3 is CASSLSQGGSYNEQFF. CDR3 nucleotides: TGCGCCAGCAGCTTGAGTCAGGGGGGCTCCTACAATGAGCAGTTCTTC. Using reference TRBV5-1 and TRBJ2-1 for the parts outside the CDR3, the full variable domain is KAGVTQTPRYLIKTRGQQVTLSCSPISGHRSVSWYQQTPGQGLQFLFEYFSETQRNKGNFPGRFSGRQFSNSRSEMNVSTLELGDSALYLCASSLSQGGSYNEQFFGPGTRLTVL.